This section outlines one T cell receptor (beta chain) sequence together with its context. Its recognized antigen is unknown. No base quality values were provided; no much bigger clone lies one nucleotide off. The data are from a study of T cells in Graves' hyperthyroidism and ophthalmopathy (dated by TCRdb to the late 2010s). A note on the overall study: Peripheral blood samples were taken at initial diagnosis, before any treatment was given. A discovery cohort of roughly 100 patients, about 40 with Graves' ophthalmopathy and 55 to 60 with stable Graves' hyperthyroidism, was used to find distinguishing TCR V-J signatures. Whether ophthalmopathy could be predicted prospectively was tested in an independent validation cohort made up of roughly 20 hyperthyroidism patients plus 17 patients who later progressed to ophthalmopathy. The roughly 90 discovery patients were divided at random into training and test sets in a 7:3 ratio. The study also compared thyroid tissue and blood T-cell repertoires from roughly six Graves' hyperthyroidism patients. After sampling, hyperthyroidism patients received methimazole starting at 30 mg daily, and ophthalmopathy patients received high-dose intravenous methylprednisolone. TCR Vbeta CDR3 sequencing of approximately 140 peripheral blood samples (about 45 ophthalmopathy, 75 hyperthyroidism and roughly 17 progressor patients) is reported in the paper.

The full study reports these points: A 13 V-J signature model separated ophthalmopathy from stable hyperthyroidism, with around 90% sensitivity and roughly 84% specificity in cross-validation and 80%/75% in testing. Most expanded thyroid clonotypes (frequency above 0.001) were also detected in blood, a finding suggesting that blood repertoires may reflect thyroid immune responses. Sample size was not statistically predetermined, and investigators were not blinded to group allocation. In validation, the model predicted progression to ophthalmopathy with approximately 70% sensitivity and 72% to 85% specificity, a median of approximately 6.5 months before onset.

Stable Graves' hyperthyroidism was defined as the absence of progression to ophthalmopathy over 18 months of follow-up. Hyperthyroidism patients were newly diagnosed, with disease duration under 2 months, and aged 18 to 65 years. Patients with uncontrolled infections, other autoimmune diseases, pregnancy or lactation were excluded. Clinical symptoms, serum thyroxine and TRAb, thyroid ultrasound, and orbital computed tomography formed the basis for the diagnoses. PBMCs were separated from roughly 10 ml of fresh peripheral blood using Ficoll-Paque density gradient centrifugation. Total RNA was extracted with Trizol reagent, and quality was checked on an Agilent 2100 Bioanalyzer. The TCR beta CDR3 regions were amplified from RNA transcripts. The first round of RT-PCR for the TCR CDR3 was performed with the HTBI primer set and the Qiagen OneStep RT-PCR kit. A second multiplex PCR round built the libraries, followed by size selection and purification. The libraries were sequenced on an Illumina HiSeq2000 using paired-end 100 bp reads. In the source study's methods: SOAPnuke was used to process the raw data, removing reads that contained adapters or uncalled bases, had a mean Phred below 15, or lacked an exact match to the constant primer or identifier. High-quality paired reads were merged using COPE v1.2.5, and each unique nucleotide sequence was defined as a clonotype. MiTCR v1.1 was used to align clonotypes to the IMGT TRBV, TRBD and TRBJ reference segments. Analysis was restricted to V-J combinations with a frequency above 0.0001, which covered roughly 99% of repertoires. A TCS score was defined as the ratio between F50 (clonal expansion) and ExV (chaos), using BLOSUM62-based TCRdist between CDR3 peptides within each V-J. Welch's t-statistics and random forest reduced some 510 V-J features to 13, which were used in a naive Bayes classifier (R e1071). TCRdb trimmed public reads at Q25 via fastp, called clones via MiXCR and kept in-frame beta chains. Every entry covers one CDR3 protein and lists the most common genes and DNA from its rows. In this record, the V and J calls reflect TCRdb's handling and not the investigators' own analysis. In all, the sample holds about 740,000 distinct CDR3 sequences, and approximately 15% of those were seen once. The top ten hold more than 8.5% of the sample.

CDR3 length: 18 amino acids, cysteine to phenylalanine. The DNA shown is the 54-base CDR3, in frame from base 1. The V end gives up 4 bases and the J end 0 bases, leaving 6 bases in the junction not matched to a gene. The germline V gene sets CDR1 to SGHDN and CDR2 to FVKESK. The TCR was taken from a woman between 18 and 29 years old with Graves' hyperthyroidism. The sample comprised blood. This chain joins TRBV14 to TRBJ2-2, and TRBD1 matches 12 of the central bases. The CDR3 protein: CASSRRDRGPANTGELFF. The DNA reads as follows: TGTGCCAGCAGCCGCCGGGACAGGGGGCCAGCGAACACCGGGGAGCTGTTTTTT.